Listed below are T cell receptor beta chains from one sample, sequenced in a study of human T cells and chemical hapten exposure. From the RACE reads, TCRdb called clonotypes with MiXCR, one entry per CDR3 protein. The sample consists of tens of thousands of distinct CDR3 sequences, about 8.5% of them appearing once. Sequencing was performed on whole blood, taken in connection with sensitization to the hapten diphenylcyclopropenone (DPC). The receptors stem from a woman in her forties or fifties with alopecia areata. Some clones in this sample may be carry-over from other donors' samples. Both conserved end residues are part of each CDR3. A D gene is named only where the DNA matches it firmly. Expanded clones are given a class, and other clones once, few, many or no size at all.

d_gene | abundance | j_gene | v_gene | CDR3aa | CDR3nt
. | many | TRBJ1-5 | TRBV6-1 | CASSELQGSGNQPQHF | TGTGCCAGCAGTGAATTGCAGGGGAGTGGGAATCAGCCCCAGCATTTT
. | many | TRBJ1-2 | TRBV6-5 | CASRIRTDNYGYTF | TGTGCCAGCAGAATCAGGACGGATAACTATGGCTACACCTTC
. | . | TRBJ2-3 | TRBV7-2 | CASTFVGGGVLDTQYF | TGTGCCAGCACCTTTGTAGGGGGAGGGGTTTTAGATACGCAGTATTTT
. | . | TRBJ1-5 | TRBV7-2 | CASSTVPNQPQHF | TGTGCCAGCAGCACTGTTCCAAATCAGCCCCAGCATTTT
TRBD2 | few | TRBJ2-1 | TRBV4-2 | CASSQGARTSGFRSYNEQFF | TGTGCCAGCAGCCAAGGAGCTAGGACTAGCGGGTTCCGCTCCTACAATGAGCAGTTCTTC
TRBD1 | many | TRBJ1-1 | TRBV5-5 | CASSFTTGWETTEAFF | TGTGCCAGCAGCTTCACGACAGGGTGGGAGACCACTGAAGCTTTCTTT
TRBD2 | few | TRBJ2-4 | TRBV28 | CASSSSGRGKNIQYF | TGTGCCAGCAGTTCTAGCGGGAGGGGTAAAAACATTCAGTACTTC
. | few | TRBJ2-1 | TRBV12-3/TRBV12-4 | CASSLSGTNYNEQFF | TGTGCCAGCAGTCTTTCCGGGACAAACTACAATGAGCAGTTCTTC
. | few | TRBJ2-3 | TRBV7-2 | CASSVGSSTDTQYF | TGTGCCAGCAGCGTCGGCAGTTCCACAGATACGCAGTATTTT
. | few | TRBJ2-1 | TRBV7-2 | CASSLQRDYNEQFF | TGTGCCAGCAGCCTCCAGCGAGATTACAATGAGCAGTTCTTC
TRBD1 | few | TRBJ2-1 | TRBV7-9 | CASSLDRPINEQFF | TGTGCCAGCAGCCTGGACAGGCCGATCAATGAGCAGTTCTTC
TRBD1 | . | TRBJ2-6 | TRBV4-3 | CASSQDRDRVGANVLTF | TGCGCCAGCAGCCAAGATAGGGACAGGGTTGGGGCCAACGTCCTGACTTTC
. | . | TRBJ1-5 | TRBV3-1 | CASSQEGKESNQPQHF | TGTGCCAGCAGCCAAGAAGGGAAAGAAAGCAATCAGCCCCAGCATTTT
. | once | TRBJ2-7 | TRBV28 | CASSTTGLPYEQYF | TGTGCCAGCAGTACAACCGGGCTCCCCTACGAGCAGTACTTC
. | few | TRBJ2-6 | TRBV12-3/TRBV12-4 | CASCGHALNGANVLTF | TGTGCCAGCTGTGGACACGCGCTTAATGGGGCCAACGTCCTGACTTTC
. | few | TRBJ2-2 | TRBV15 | CATSSSGTGELFF | TGTGCCACCAGCAGCTCGGGCACCGGGGAGCTGTTTTTT
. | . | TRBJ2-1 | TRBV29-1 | CSPSANDEQFF | TGCAGCCCCTCGGCGAACGATGAGCAGTTCTTC
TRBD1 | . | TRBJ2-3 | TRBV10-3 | CAFSEGASGTDTQYF | TGTGCCTTCAGCGAGGGGGCCTCCGGTACAGATACGCAGTATTTT
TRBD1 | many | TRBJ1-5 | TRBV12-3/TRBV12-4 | CASSRGQGGQPQHF | TGTGCCAGCAGCCGTGGACAGGGGGGTCAGCCCCAGCATTTT
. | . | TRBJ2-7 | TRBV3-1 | CASSPRVLYEQYF | TGTGCCAGCAGCCCACGGGTACTCTACGAGCAGTACTTC
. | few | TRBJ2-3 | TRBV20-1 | CSAHSGQGTDTQYF | TGCAGTGCCCATAGCGGGCAGGGGACAGATACGCAGTATTTT
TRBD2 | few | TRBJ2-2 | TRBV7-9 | CASARWTSGAGELFF | TGTGCCAGCGCCAGGTGGACTAGCGGGGCCGGGGAGCTGTTTTTT
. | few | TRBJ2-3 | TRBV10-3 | CAIAGASGTDTQYF | TGTGCCATCGCCGGGGCTAGCGGCACAGATACGCAGTATTTT
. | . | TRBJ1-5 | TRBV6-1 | CASSEFLHSNQPQHF | TGTGCCAGCAGTGAATTTCTGCATAGCAATCAGCCCCAGCATTTT
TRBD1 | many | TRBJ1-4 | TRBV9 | CASSMSGTEEKLFF | TGTGCCAGCAGCATGTCCGGGACAGAAGAAAAACTGTTTTTT
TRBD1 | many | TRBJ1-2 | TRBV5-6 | CASSRDRGSGYTF | TGTGCCAGCAGCCGTGACAGGGGAAGTGGCTACACCTTC
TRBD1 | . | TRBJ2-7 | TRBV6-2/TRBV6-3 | CASSRPTGGDPYEQYF | TGTGCCAGCAGCCGACCAACAGGGGGTGACCCCTACGAGCAGTACTTC
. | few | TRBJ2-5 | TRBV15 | CATSMTQETQYF | TGTGCCACCAGCATGACTCAAGAGACCCAGTACTTC
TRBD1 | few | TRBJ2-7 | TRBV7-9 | CASSSGTGVSEQYF | TGTGCCAGCAGCTCCGGGACAGGGGTATCCGAGCAGTACTTC
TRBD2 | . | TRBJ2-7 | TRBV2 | CASIELLTSGSYEQYF | TGTGCCAGCATCGAACTACTTACTAGCGGTTCCTACGAGCAGTACTTC
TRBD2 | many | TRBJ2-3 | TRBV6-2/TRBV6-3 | CASSYSSGRQGDTQYF | TGTGCCAGCAGTTACTCCAGCGGGAGGCAGGGAGATACGCAGTATTTT
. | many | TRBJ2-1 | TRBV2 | CASSEYNEQFF | TGTGCCAGCAGTGAGTACAATGAGCAGTTCTTC
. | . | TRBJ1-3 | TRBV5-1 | CASSLEGVGNTIYF | TGCGCCAGCAGCTTAGAGGGAGTCGGAAACACCATATATTTT
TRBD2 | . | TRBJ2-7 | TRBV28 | CASMGARGSGIYEQYF | TGTGCCAGCATGGGGGCCCGCGGTAGCGGGATCTACGAGCAGTACTTC
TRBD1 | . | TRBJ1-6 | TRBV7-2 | CASSPRGQGYSPLHF | TGTGCCAGCAGCCCCCGCGGACAGGGGTATTCACCCCTCCACTTT
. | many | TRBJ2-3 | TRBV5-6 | CASSQGGSTQYF | TGTGCCAGCAGCCAGGGTGGAAGTACGCAGTATTTT
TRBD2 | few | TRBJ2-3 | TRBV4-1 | CASSQESSGGTTDTQYF | TGCGCCAGCAGCCAAGAATCGAGCGGGGGTACCACAGATACGCAGTATTTT
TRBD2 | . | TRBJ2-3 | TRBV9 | CASSVSAGGQGDTQYF | TGTGCCAGCAGCGTCTCAGCGGGGGGGCAGGGAGATACGCAGTATTTT
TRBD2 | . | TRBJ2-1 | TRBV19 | CASTVSSGRRNEQFF | TGTGCCAGTACCGTGAGTAGCGGGAGAAGGAATGAGCAGTTCTTC
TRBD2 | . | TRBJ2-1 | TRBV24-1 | CATSDFGTSSDEQFF | TGTGCCACCAGTGATTTCGGGACTAGTTCTGATGAGCAGTTCTTC
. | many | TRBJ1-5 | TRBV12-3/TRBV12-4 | CASSFHGSNQPQHF | TGTGCCAGCAGTTTCCACGGAAGCAATCAGCCCCAGCATTTT
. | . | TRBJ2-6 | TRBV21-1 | CASSLQLAGLSGANVLTF | TGTGCCAGCAGCCTTCAATTAGCGGGCCTCTCTGGGGCCAACGTCCTGACTTTC
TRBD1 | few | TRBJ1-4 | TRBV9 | CASSARTGGREKLFF | TGTGCCAGCAGCGCCAGGACAGGGGGAAGGGAAAAACTGTTTTTT
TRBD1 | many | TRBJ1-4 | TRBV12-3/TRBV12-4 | CASRATGGANEKLFF | TGTGCCAGCAGAGCCACAGGGGGGGCTAATGAAAAACTGTTTTTT
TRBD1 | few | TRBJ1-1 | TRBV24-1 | CATSDPRGPGTEAFF | TGTGCCACCAGTGACCCCAGGGGGCCGGGAACTGAAGCTTTCTTT
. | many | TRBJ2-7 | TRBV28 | CASSLLRGSSYEQYF | TGTGCCAGCAGTTTATTGCGGGGCAGCTCCTACGAGCAGTACTTC
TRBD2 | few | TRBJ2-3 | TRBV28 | CASSLQGGSSADTQYF | TGTGCCAGCAGTTTACAGGGCGGGAGTAGCGCAGATACGCAGTATTTT
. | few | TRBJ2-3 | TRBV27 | CASSTGPTDTQYF | TGTGCCAGCAGTACGGGGCCGACAGATACGCAGTATTTT
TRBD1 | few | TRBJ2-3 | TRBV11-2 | CASSFPGGPTDTQYF | TGTGCCAGCAGCTTTCCAGGGGGTCCCACAGATACGCAGTATTTT
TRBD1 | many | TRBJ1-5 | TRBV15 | CATSSRDRGNQPQHF | TGTGCCACCAGCAGCCGGGACAGGGGCAATCAGCCCCAGCATTTT
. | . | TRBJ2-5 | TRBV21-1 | CASSKGRCQETQYF | TGTGCCAGCAGCAAAGGCAGATGCCAAGAGACCCAGTACTTC
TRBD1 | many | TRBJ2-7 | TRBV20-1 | CSARVRDRVYEQYF | TGCAGTGCTAGGGTCCGGGACAGGGTCTACGAGCAGTACTTC
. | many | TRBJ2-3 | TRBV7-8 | CASSFFPAPTDTQYF | TGTGCCAGCAGCTTTTTTCCGGCGCCCACGGATACGCAGTATTTT
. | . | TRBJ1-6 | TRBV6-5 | CASSYSPGRVSPLHF | TGTGCCAGCAGTTACTCGCCGGGACGGGTCTCACCCCTCCACTTT
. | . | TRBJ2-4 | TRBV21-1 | CASSKGRLAKNIQYF | TGTGCCAGCAGCAAAGGACGTCTAGCCAAAAACATTCAGTACTTC
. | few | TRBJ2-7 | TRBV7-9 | CASRSIGEQYF | TGTGCCAGCAGATCTATTGGTGAGCAGTACTTC
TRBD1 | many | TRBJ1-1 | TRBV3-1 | CASRPGTGSSDEAFF | TGTGCCAGCAGACCCGGGACAGGGAGTAGTGATGAAGCTTTCTTT
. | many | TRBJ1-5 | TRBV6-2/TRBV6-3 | CASSNTLEVGHNNQPQHF | TGTGCCAGCAGTAACACCCTAGAAGTCGGACACAACAATCAGCCCCAGCATTTT
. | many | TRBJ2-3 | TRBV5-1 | CASSFNLFTDTQYF | TGCGCCAGCAGCTTTAACCTCTTCACAGATACGCAGTATTTT